This passage covers 2 T cell receptor beta chains from one sample sequenced in a study of blood T cell repertoires in COVID-19 (dated by TCRdb to 2019 to 2021). Libraries were made using the immunoSEQ multiplex PCR assay. This is the immuneACCESS table as TCRdb keeps it, with only in-frame sequences that have V and J called. A part of the clones is gone; compared with another copy, unresolved V genes explain less than half, and the rest is unexplained. The sample has around 300,000 clones on record, about 85% of them singletons. The top ten hold roughly 2.5% of the sample. Sequencing was done on a sample of PBMCs or T cells enriched from blood (not recorded which). The receptors here all came from a woman aged 50 to 60 who had recovered from COVID-19.

The chain couples TRBV2 to TRBJ1-2; no firm D call. Germline CDR1 reads SNHLY; CDR2 reads FYNNEI. Trimming removed 3 bases from V and 6 bases from J, with 11 bases in between. This CDR3 comprises 13 residues. The CDR3 DNA sequence: TGTGCCAGCAGTGACGGGAGGCAGAATGGCTACACCTTC. This codes for CASSDGRQNGYTF. Together with reference TRBV2 and TRBJ1-2, the CDR3 gives the full variable domain: EPEVTQTPSHQVTQMGQEVILRCVPISNHLYFYWYRQILGQKVEFLVSFYNNEISEKSEIFDDQFSVERPDGSNFTLKIRSTKLEDSAMYFCASSDGRQNGYTFGSGTRLTVV.

V is TRBV30 and J is TRBJ1-1; 8 bases match TRBD1. Germline V gene data show CDR1 as GTSNPN and CDR2 as SVGIG (reference sequence). CDR3 length equals 16 residues. J was trimmed by 5 bases and V by 4 bases; bases with no gene match: 15. DNA for the CDR3: TGTGCCTGGATCCCAGGACTGACAGGGGATGGGACTGAAGCTTTCTTT. Amino acids: CAWIPGLTGDGTEAFF.